The sequence of this T cell receptor (beta chain) was determined in a study of T cells of healthy individuals. This clonotype has at least ten counts. TCRdb re-called the 5' RACE reads with MiXCR, one entry per CDR3 protein. There are roughly 76,000 distinct CDR3 sequences in the sample; approximately 5.4% occur only once, and 7% to 9% lies in the top ten. Per germline, CDR1 MNHEY and CDR2 SVGAGI. Deletions cut 4 bases from V and 2 bases from J, with 10 bases between. The CDR3 is made up of 14 amino acids. This clonotype was sampled from a female donor in good health. The rearrangement joins TRBV6-5 to TRBJ2-3; D not certain. The CDR3 DNA is TGTGCCAGCAGTTCCCCGACATCCACAGATACGCAGTATTTT. Its protein product is CASSSPTSTDTQYF.